The following is a T cell receptor (beta chain) sequence with its context. Methods used by the authors: Estimated nucleated cell counts came from reference gene primer amplification. TCRdb keeps only in-frame clones here, not all; method: immunoSEQ multiplex PCR. V and J calls and clone size follow that table, whereas D and trimming were derived from the DNA. The sample shows about 26,000 clones, roughly 84% of them seen only once. This entry belongs to a study of blood T cell repertoires in COVID-19. This CDR3 has 17 amino acids. Trimming removed 0 bases from V and 4 bases from J; junction bases left unmatched: 10. Looked up from germline, CDR1 is MNHEY and CDR2 is SVGEGT.

The chain carries TRBV6-2 or TRBV6-3 and TRBJ1-2; 8 bases align to TRBD1. The sequencing input was peripheral blood. The clonotype comes from a human donor in a cohort sampled during active COVID-19. In DNA form, the CDR3 reads TGTGCCAGCAGTTACTCGATTACGGCAGGGGGCGCCTATGGCTACACCTTC. Translation: CASSYSITAGGAYGYTF.